The source of this TCR beta chain is a study of CD8 T cells in ankylosing spondylitis. Overall study results and limits: A motif of 7 to 9 highly homologous TCR beta variants was seen as apparently characteristic of ankylosing spondylitis blood.

This clonotype was picked up many times. Its antigen is undetermined. TCRdb processed the 5' RACE reads anew with MiXCR; each CDR3 protein has one entry. The repertoire holds some 250,000 distinct CDR3 sequences, about 10% seen once, with 5.5% to 8% in the top ten. From germline, CDR1 is LNHNV and CDR2 YYDKDF (reference sequence). The CDR3 consists of 16 residues. Trimming took 5 bases from V and 2 from J, leaving 16 bases between them. The rearrangement links TRBV15 to TRBJ1-3, with D possibly being TRBD1 (6 bases). Specimen: blood, either unsorted or a sorted T cell fraction (not recorded which). This TCR was recovered from a male donor with ankylosing spondylitis or in good health (not recorded which). CDR3 sequence: CATSPRDTRTGNTIYF. The CDR3 DNA reads TGTGCCACCAGCCCACGGGACACTCGAACTGGAAACACCATATATTTT.